These 17 T cell receptor beta chains were all obtained from the same sample, sequenced in a study of blood T cell repertoires in COVID-19. The table came from immunoSEQ multiplex PCR; TCRdb's copy has only in-frame clones and leaves some out. The table records some 250,000 clones, around 90% of them present only once. Specimen: peripheral blood. All receptors come from an older woman with active or convalescent COVID-19.

The chain uses TRBV6-2 or TRBV6-3 and TRBJ1-1; D unresolved. The length of the CDR3 is 14 residues. Between the trimmed V and J ends, which lost 1 base and 7 bases, there was a span of 13 bases. CDR1 is MNHEY, CDR2 SVGEGT, per germline. The CDR3 DNA sequence: TGTGCCAGCAGTTACTTACAGATTATGGATGAAGCTTTCTTT. Translated: CASSYLQIMDEAFF.

The chain employs TRBV29-1 and TRBJ1-1; D is uncertain. The CDR3 extends over 13 amino acids. V was shortened by 4 bases and J by 1 base, with 10 bases between the two germline ends. The germline V gene has CDR1 SQVTM and CDR2 ANQGSEA. The DNA of the CDR3 is TGCAGCGTTGGGGGAGGAGGGAACACTGAAGCTTTCTTT. Protein sequence: CSVGGGGNTEAFF.

The chain carries TRBV9 and TRBJ2-7; tentatively, D is TRBD2 (5 bases). Germline V gives CDR1 SGDLS, CDR2 YYNGEE. The CDR3 loop spans 13 amino acids. The ends were cut back, 5 bases at V and 2 bases at J, with 11 bases in the middle. CDR3 DNA sequence: TGTGCCAGCAGTGTGGACGGGGCCTACGAGCAGTACTTC. Protein: CASSVDGAYEQYF.

The chain employs TRBV5-4 and TRBJ2-3; 7 bases match TRBD2. CDR1 is SGHNT, CDR2 YYREEE, per germline (reference sequence). The CDR3 is 15 amino acids. V lost 4 bases to trimming and J lost 0 bases; unmatched junction nucleotides: 5. CDR3 amino acids: CASSTGGGSTDTQYF. The DNA of the CDR3 is TGTGCCAGCAGCACGGGCGGGGGTAGCACAGATACGCAGTATTTT.

In nucleotides, the CDR3 is TGTGCCAGCAGCTTGGTCCCCAATCAATTCGGCTACACCTTC. Translation gives CASSLVPNQFGYTF. This chain joins TRBV5-6 and TRBJ1-2; D ambiguous. Germline V gene data show CDR1 as SGHDT and CDR2 as YYEEEE. Trimming took off 0 bases at V and 8 bases at J, with 14 bases between the two ends. CDR3 length: 14 amino acids. The full variable domain, rest sourced from reference TRBV5-6 and TRBJ1-2, is DAGVTQSPTHLIKTRGQQVTLRCSPKSGHDTVSWYQQALGQGPQFIFQYYEEEERQRGNFPDRFSGHQFPNYSSELNVNALLLGDSALYLCASSLVPNQFGYTFGSGTRLTVV.

The CDR3 spells CASSYRGWDEQFF. CDR3 sequence (DNA): TGTGCCAGCAGCTACAGGGGGTGGGATGAGCAGTTCTTC. The V gene is TRBV5-5, the J gene TRBJ2-1; 8 bases fit TRBD1. This CDR3 contains 13 residues. The J segment lost 8 bases and the V segment lost 3 bases, leaving 4 bases of the junction unmatched. Looked up from germline, CDR1 is SGHKS and CDR2 is YYEKEE (reference sequence).

The chain has TRBV5-1 and TRBJ1-1, with unresolved D. Germline V CDR1 and CDR2: SGHRS, YFSETQ. The CDR3 consists of 13 residues. The V gene lost 3 bases and the J gene lost 0 bases, with 6 bases spanning the gap. The CDR3 reads CASSYNLNTEAFF. In DNA, the CDR3 is TGCGCCAGCAGCTACAACCTGAACACTGAAGCTTTCTTT. Supplemented by reference TRBV5-1 and TRBJ1-1, the full variable domain reads KAGVTQTPRYLIKTRGQQVTLSCSPISGHRSVSWYQQTPGQGLQFLFEYFSETQRNKGNFPGRFSGRQFSNSRSEMNVSTLELGDSALYLCASSYNLNTEAFFGQGTRLTVV.

The rearrangement joins TRBV6-2 or TRBV6-3 to TRBJ2-3; D is undetermined. From germline, CDR1 is MNHEY and CDR2 SVGEGT. The V and J ends lost 5 bases and 3 bases respectively, with 12 bases between them. This CDR3 comprises 14 residues. CDR3 region: CASSRSTLTDTQYF. The CDR3 coding sequence is TGTGCCAGCAGTCGTTCCACCCTAACAGATACGCAGTATTTT.

This CDR3 is CASSRSLDPTPGGWGYTF. For the CDR3, the DNA is TGTGCCAGCAGTCGATCCCTCGATCCGACCCCGGGGGGCTGGGGCTACACCTTC. The V call is TRBV6-6, the J call TRBJ1-2; maybe TRBD1 (6 bases). Germline V lookup: CDR1 MNHNY, CDR2 SVGAGI (reference sequence). V was cut by 5 bases and J by 8 bases, with 30 bases left in between. The CDR3 sequence is 18 residues long.

This sequence joins TRBV14 and TRBJ2-1; the match to TRBD2 covers 7 bases. The ends lost 4 bases at V and 0 bases at J; junction bases unmatched: 12. The CDR3 totals 18 residues. CDR1 is SGHDN, CDR2 FVKESK, per germline. CDR3 sequence (DNA): TGTGCCAGCAGCCTAAGGTTGGGAGGGGCCCTCTCCTACAATGAGCAGTTCTTC. It is translated as CASSLRLGGALSYNEQFF.

This rearrangement joins TRBV6-5 to TRBJ1-4, with 10 bases that match TRBD1. Germline CDR1 MNHEY, CDR2 SVGAGI. With V trimmed by 2 bases and J by 7 bases, 4 bases remained unmatched. The CDR3 covers 15 residues. This CDR3 reads CASSYRDRGGEKLFF. CDR3 sequence (DNA): TGTGCCAGCAGTTACCGGGACAGGGGCGGTGAAAAACTGTTTTTT.

This clone was observed a single time. The rearrangement joins TRBV24-1 to TRBJ2-1; 7 bases are shared with TRBD2. Trimming at V came to 3 bases and at J to 9 bases, leaving 10 bases not matched to a gene. The CDR3 is 15 residues long. CDR1 KGHDR and CDR2 SFDVKD come from the germline V gene. CDR3 amino acids: CATSDPKAGYGEQFF. CDR3 nucleotides: TGTGCCACCAGTGATCCCAAAGCGGGGTACGGTGAGCAGTTCTTC.

The chain combines TRBV12-5 with TRBJ1-1; D is ambiguous. Germline assignment: CDR1 LGHNT and CDR2 FRNRAP. The CDR3 has 15 amino acids. V shed 1 base and J shed 2 bases, with 11 bases lying between them. The CDR3 loop is CASGLDRLTNTEAFF. CDR3 nucleotides: TGTGCTAGTGGTTTGGATCGCCTGACTAACACTGAAGCTTTCTTT.

This chain joins TRBV6-1 and TRBJ1-5, with D perhaps TRBD1 (6 bases). Looked up from germline, CDR1 is MNHNS and CDR2 is SASEGT. CDR3 size: 14 residues. V lost 2 bases to trimming and J lost 7 bases, with 12 bases between them. The CDR3 coding sequence is TGTGCCAGCAGTGAACAGGGGACGGGGCAGCCCCAGCATTTT. This translates into CASSEQGTGQPQHF.

The V call is TRBV7-9, the J call TRBJ1-5; a possible D gene is TRBD1 (6 bases). Trimming removed 2 bases from V and 6 bases from J, with 14 bases in between. This CDR3 region has 15 residues. Per germline, CDR1 SEHNR and CDR2 FQNEAQ (reference sequence). CDR3 bases: TGTGCCAGCAGCTTAACGGGGGGCACCGGTCAGCCCCAGCATTTT. Its protein product is CASSLTGGTGQPQHF. Using reference TRBV7-9 and TRBJ1-5 for the parts outside the CDR3, the full variable domain is DTGVSQNPRHKITKRGQNVTFRCDPISEHNRLYWYRQTLGQGPEFLTYFQNEAQLEKSRLLSDRFSAERPKGSFSTLEIQRTEQGDSAMYLCASSLTGGTGQPQHFGDGTRLSIL.

This chain joins TRBV18 and TRBJ1-2; D gene uncertain. The V end was cut by 2 bases, the J end by 4 bases, with 11 bases between. The CDR3 sequence is 14 residues long. In germline, CDR1 is KGHSH, CDR2 LQKENI. The CDR3 region has the DNA TGTGCCAGCTCACCAGAAACTGGGCGCTATGGCTACACCTTC. Encoded protein: CASSPETGRYGYTF.

The chain combines TRBV4-2 with TRBJ1-2; D is possibly TRBD1 (5 bases). Germline V lookup: CDR1 LGHNA, CDR2 YNFKEQ. Trimming took 0 bases from V and 10 from J, leaving 9 bases between them. This CDR3 region has 12 residues. The CDR3: CASSQDSRDYTF. DNA of the CDR3: TGTGCCAGCAGCCAAGATAGCAGGGACTACACCTTC.